Below are 8 T cell receptor beta chains sequenced from a single sample in a study of T cell repertoires in cytomegalovirus infection (dated by TCRdb to 2018 to 2020). The sequencer listed for this sample is Illumina HiSeq 1500. TCRdb trimmed public reads at Q25 via fastp, called clones via MiXCR and kept in-frame beta chains. Merged by CDR3 protein, the rows form single entries marked with the most common genes and DNA. This sample is represented by more than 75,000 distinct CDR3 sequences; 3.5% to 4.5% of them were singletons. The ten most abundant clones make up about 4.6% of the sample. The material sequenced was PBMCs. These receptors all come from a human donor in good health (CMV status not recorded). Some clones in this sample may be carry-over from other donors' samples.

Many counts were recorded for this clonotype. The chain couples TRBV4-3 to TRBJ1-5; a weak D match, TRBD1 (5 bases). The CDR3 is made up of 15 amino acids. Germline assignment: CDR1 LGHNA and CDR2 YSLEER. Deletions cut 0 bases from V and 7 bases from J, with 13 bases between. CDR3 sequence (DNA): TGCGCCAGCAGCCAAGATCGGGGGGGACTCCAGCCCCAGCATTTT. It specifies CASSQDRGGLQPQHF.

This clonotype was found many times. This chain uses TRBV7-2 with TRBJ2-3; D is ambiguous. Trimming removed 5 bases from V and 6 bases from J, with 9 bases in between. The CDR3 totals 12 residues. The V gene's germline CDR1 is SGHTA and CDR2 FQGNSA. The CDR3 reads CASSQWADTQYF. The CDR3 DNA reads as TGTGCCAGCAGCCAATGGGCGGATACGCAGTATTTT.

This clonotype was counted ten times or more. The J gene is TRBJ2-3, the V gene TRBV24-1, with a tentative D call TRBD2 (5 bases). V gave up 9 bases and J gave up 6 bases, with 12 bases separating them. The CDR3 totals 12 residues. The germline gives CDR1 KGHDR, CDR2 SFDVKD. The CDR3, as DNA: TGTGCCACCCGGGGAGCCGGGGATACGCAGTATTTT. Its translation: CATRGAGDTQYF.

There are many counts of this clonotype. The chain combines TRBV12-3 or TRBV12-4 with TRBJ1-4, with D unclear. The CDR3 length is 12 residues. Trimming removed 2 bases at V and 6 bases at J, with 4 bases between. In DNA form, the CDR3 reads TGTGCCAGCAGTTTAACCCATGAAAAACTGTTTTTT. Protein product: CASSLTHEKLFF.

This clonotype was picked up many times. The J gene is TRBJ1-1, the V gene TRBV6-2 or TRBV6-3; D gene uncertain. The CDR3 contains 12 residues. Looked up from germline, CDR1 is MNHEY and CDR2 is SVGEGT. V was cut by 0 bases and J by 1 base, with 0 bases left in between. DNA for the CDR3: TGTGCCAGCAGTTACTCGAACACTGAAGCTTTCTTT. Translating gives CASSYSNTEAFF.

This clonotype was seen repeatedly, ten times or more. The chain uses TRBV7-2 and TRBJ1-5; D not resolved. The CDR3 covers 15 residues. The V gene lost 5 bases and the J gene lost 0 bases, with 11 bases spanning the gap. Germline CDR1 reads SGHTA; CDR2 reads FQGNSA. CDR3 loop: CASSQVQNSNQPQHF. The CDR3 DNA follows: TGTGCCAGCAGCCAGGTACAGAATAGCAATCAGCCCCAGCATTTT.

Ten or more counts support this clonotype. This chain connects TRBV7-8 to TRBJ1-3, with no clear D. V lost 6 bases and J lost 0, with 12 bases in between. There are 15 residues in the CDR3. Per germline, CDR1 SGHVS and CDR2 FQNEAQ. The CDR3 DNA is TGTGCCAGCAGTTCGACGAGAGTCTCTGGAAACACCATATATTTT. Protein sequence: CASSSTRVSGNTIYF.

This clonotype was seen many times. The chain joins TRBV7-9 to TRBJ2-7; maybe TRBD2 (5 bases). The germline V gene has CDR1 SEHNR and CDR2 FQNEAQ (reference sequence). The CDR3 is 11 residues long. V was pared by 5 bases and J by 4 bases, with 6 bases between. The CDR3 DNA reads TGTGCCAGCAGCACGGGGTACGAGCAGTACTTC. It codes for CASSTGYEQYF.